This T cell receptor beta chain emerged from a study of shared clonotypes between healthy human individuals. Some clones are missing from TCRdb's copy, which holds only in-frame ones; the method was immunoSEQ multiplex PCR. The sample includes approximately 98,000 clones, over 65% seen only once; the top ten take approximately 23%. In this sample, this clone turned up a few times. What was sequenced was memory CD8+ T cells sorted from blood. Subset given: CD45RO+ cells pooled with CCR7-negative TemRA cells. This clonotype originated in a young woman in good health.

CDR3: CASSESGVQPTGELFF. The CDR3 region has the DNA TGTGCCAGCAGTGAATCGGGAGTCCAACCCACCGGGGAGCTGTTTTTT. The rearrangement joins TRBV25-1 to TRBJ2-2, with a tentative D call TRBD2 (6 bases). The CDR3 extends over 16 amino acids. Trimming took off 1 base at V and 4 bases at J, with 13 bases between the two ends. Germline CDR1 reads MGHDK; CDR2 reads SYGVNS.